The present T cell receptor beta chain was sequenced within a study of cytomegalovirus exposure and HLA in healthy donors. General study points: One variant, a missense change in DCLRE1C, was linked in a later analysis to TCR beta V- and J-gene trimming. The study assumed roughly uniform donor sequencing depth for presence/absence analyses.

CDR1 MNHNS and CDR2 SASEGT come from the germline V gene. This CDR3 has 15 amino acids. Both 60 Vbeta primers and 13 Jbeta primers went into the PCR. Libraries were prepared by immunoSEQ multiplex PCR; TCRdb keeps only in-frame clonotypes and omits some of them. The table includes 200,000 to 250,000 clones, more than 75% detected once. The donors (healthy individuals) were bone marrow donors. Comments on this clone: Its antigen is unknown.

Specimen: PBMCs. V and J are TRBV6-1 and TRBJ2-5, with 7 bases matching TRBD2. The J call may be wrong; the DNA end is better matched by TRBJ2-7. The origin of this receptor is a human donor in good health. CDR3: CASSPAAGFSYEQYF. In DNA, the CDR3 is TGTGCCAGCAGTCCAGCAGCGGGATTCAGCTACGAGCAGTACTTC.